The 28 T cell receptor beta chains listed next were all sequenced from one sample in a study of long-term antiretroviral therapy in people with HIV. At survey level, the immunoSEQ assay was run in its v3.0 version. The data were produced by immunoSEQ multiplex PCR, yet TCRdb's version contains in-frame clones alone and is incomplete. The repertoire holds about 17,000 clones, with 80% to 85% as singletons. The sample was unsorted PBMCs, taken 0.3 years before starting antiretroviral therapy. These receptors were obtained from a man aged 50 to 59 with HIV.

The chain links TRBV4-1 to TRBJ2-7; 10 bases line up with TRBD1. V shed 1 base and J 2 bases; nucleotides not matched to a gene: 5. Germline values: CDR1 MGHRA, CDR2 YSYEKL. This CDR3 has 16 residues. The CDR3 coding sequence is TGCGCCAGCAGCCAAGTGGAGGGGACAGGGGCCTACGAGCAGTACTTC. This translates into CASSQVEGTGAYEQYF.

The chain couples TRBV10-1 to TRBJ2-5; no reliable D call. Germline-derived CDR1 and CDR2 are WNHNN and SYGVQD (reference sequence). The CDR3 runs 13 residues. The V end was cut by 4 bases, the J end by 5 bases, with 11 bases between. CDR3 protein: CASSVDLGETQYF. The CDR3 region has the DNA TGCGCCAGCAGTGTTGACCTGGGCGAGACCCAGTACTTC.

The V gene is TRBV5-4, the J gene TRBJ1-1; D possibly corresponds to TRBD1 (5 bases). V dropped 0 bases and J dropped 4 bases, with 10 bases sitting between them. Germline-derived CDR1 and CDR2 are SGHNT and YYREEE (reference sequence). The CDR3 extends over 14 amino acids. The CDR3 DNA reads TGTGCCAGCAGCTTGGAATTTGGGGGCACTGAAGCTTTCTTT. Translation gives CASSLEFGGTEAFF.

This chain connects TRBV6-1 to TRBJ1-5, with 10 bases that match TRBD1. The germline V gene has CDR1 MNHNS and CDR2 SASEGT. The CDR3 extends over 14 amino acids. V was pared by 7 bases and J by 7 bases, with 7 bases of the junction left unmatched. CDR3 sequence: CASMTGTGEQPQHF. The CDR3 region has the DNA TGTGCCAGCATGACCGGGACAGGGGAGCAGCCCCAGCATTTT.

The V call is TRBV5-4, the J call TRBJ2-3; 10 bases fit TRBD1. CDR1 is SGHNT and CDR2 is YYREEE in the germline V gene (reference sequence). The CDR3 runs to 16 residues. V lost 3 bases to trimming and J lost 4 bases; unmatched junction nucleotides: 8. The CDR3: CASSSPGQGIPDTQYF. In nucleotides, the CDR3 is TGTGCCAGCAGCTCCCCGGGACAGGGGATACCAGATACGCAGTATTTT.

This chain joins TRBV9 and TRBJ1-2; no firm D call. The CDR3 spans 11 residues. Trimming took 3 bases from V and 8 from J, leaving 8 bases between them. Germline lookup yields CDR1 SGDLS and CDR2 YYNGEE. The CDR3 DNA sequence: TGTGCCAGCAGCGGGCCACGGGGCTACACCTTC. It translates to CASSGPRGYTF.

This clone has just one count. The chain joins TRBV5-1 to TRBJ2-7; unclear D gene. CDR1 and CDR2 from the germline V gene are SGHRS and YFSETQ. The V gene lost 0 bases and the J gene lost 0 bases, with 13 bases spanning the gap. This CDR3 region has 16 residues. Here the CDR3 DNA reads TGCGCCAGCAGCTTGGAACCCCTTGGCAACTCCTACGAGCAGTACTTC. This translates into CASSLEPLGNSYEQYF.

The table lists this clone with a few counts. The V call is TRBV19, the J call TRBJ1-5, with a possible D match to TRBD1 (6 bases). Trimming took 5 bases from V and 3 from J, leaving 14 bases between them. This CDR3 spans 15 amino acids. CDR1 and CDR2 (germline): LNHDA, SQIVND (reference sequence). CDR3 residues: CASSPSRGHNQPQHF. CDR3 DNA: TGTGCCAGTAGTCCCTCCAGGGGACACAATCAGCCCCAGCATTTT.

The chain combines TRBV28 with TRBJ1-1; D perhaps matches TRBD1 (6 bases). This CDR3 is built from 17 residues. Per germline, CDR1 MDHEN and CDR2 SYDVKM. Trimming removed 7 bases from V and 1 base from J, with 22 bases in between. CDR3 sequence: CASIPLRGRKKNTEAFF. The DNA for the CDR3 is TGTGCCAGCATACCACTCCGGGGGCGGAAGAAGAACACTGAAGCTTTCTTT.

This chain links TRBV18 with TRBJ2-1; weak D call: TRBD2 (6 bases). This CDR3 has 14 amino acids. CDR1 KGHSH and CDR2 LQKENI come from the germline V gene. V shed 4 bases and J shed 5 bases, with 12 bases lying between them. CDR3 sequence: CASSLGTLHNEQFF. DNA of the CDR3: TGTGCCAGCTCACTTGGGACTCTTCACAATGAGCAGTTCTTC.

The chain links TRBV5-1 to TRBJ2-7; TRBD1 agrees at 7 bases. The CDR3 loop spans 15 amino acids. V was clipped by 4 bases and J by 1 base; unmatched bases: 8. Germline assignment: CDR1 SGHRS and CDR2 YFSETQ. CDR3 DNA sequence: TGCGCCAGCAGCCCAGGGACAGCGCTTTCCTACGAGCAGTACTTC. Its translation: CASSPGTALSYEQYF.

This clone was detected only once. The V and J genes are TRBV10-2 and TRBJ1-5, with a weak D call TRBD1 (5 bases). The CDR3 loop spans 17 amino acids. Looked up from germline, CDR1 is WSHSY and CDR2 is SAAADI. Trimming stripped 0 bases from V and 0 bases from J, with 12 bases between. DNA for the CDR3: TGCGCCAGCAGTGAGTCGATGGGGCACTATAGCAATCAGCCCCAGCATTTT. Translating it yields CASSESMGHYSNQPQHF.

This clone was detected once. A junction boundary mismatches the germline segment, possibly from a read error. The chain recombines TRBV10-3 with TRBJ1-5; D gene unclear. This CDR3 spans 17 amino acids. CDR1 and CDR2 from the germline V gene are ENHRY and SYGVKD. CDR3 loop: CASSEGMAASPIQPQHF. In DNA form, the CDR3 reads TGTGCCAGCAGTGAGGGAATGGCAGCGAGTCCCATTCAGCCCCAGCATTTT.

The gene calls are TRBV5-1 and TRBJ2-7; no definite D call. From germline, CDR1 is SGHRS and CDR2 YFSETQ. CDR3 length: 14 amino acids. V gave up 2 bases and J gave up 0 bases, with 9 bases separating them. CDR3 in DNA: TGCGCCAGCAGCTTTTCTCTGGTCTCCTACGAGCAGTACTTC. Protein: CASSFSLVSYEQYF.

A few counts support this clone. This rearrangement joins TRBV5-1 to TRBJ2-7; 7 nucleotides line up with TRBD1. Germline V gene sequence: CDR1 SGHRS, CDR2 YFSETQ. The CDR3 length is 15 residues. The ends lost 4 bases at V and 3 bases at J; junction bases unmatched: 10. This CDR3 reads CASSEGQPNIYEQYF. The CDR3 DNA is TGCGCCAGCAGCGAGGGACAGCCGAACATCTACGAGCAGTACTTC.

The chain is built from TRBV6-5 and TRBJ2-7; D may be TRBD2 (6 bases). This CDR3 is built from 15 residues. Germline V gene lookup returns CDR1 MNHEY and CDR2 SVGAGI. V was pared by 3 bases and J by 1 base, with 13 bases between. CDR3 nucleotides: TGTGCCAGCAGTTATCCCCGGACTACTTCCTACGAGCAGTACTTC. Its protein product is CASSYPRTTSYEQYF.

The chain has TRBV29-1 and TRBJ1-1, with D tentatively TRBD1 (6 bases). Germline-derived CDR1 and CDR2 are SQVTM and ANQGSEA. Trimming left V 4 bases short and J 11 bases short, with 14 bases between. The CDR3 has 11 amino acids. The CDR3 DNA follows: TGCAGCGTTGTCACAGGGCCTCGGGCTTTCTTT. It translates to CSVVTGPRAFF.

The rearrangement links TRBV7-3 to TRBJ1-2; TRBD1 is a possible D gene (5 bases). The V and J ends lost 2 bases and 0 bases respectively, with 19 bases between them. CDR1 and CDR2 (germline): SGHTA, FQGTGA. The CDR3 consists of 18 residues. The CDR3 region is CASSLVPAGSSANYGYTF. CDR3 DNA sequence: TGTGCCAGCAGCTTAGTCCCCGCAGGGTCTTCGGCTAACTATGGCTACACCTTC.

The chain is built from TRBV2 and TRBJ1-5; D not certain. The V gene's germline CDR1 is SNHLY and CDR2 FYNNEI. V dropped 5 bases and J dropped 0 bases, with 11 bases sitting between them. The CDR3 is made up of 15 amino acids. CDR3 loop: CASSPSSSSNQPQHF. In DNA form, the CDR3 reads TGTGCCAGCAGTCCTAGTAGTTCTAGCAATCAGCCCCAGCATTTT.

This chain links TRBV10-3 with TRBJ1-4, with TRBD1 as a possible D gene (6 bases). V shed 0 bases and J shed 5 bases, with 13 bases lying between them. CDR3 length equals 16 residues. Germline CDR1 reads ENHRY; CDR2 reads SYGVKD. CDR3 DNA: TGTGCCATCAGTGAGTCGAGGACAGCCGAGAATGAAAAACTGTTTTTT. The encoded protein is CAISESRTAENEKLFF.

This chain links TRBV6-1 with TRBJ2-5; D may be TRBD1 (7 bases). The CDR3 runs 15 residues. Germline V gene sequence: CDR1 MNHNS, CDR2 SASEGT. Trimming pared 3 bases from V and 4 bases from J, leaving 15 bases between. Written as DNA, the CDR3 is TGTGCCAGCAGTGATGCGGCAGGGGGAGGAGAGACCCAGTACTTC. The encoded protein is CASSDAAGGGETQYF.

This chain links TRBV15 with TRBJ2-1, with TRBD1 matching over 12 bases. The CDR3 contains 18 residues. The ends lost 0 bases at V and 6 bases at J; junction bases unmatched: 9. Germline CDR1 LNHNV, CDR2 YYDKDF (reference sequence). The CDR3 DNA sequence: TGTGCCACCAGCAGAGATTACGGGGGACAGGGGGCGTTCAATGAGCAGTTCTTC. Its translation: CATSRDYGGQGAFNEQFF.

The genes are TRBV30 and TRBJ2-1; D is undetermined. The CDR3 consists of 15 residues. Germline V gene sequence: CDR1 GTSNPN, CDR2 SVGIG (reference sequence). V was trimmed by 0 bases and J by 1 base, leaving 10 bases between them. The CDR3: CAWSVHKYSYNEQFF. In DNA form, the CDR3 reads TGTGCCTGGAGTGTACATAAGTATTCCTACAATGAGCAGTTCTTC.

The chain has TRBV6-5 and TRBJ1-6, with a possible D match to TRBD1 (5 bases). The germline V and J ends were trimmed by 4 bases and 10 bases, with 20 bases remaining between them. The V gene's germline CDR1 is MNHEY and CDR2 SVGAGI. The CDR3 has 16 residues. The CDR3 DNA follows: TGTGCCAGCAGTTCCAGGGAATTTCACCTCGGCTCACCCCTCCACTTT. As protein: CASSSREFHLGSPLHF.

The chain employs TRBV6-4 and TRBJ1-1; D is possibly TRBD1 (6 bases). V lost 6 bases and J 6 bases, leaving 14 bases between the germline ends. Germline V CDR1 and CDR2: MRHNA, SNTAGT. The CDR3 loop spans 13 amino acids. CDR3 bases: TGTGCCAGCAGACAAAACAGGGTGTCTGAAGCTTTCTTT. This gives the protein CASRQNRVSEAFF.

The CDR3 loop is CASSVTGANTEAFF. DNA for the CDR3: TGTGCCAGCAGTGTCACAGGGGCTAACACTGAAGCTTTCTTT. The chain uses TRBV6-4 and TRBJ1-1; 7 positions agree with TRBD1. The junction had 4 bases not matched to a gene; V was cut back by 4 bases and J by 2 bases. This CDR3 has 14 residues. Looked up from germline, CDR1 is MRHNA and CDR2 is SNTAGT.

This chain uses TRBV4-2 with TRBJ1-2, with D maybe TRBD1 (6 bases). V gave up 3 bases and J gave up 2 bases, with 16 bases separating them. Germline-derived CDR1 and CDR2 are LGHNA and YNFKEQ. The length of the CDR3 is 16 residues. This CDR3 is CASSQGRQALNYGYTF. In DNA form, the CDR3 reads TGTGCCAGCAGCCAGGGACGACAGGCATTAAACTATGGCTACACCTTC.

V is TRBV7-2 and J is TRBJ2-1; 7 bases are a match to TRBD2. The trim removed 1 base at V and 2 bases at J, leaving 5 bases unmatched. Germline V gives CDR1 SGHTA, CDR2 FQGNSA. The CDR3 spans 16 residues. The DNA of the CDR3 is TGTGCCAGCAGCTTAGAGGGGACTATAACCTACAATGAGCAGTTCTTC. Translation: CASSLEGTITYNEQFF.